The 10 T cell receptor beta chains in this list originate from one sample, sequenced in a study of response to subunit inactivated influenza vaccine (dated by TCRdb to 2017 to 2018). Library construction relied on RT-PCR. Sequencing was performed on an Illumina HiSeq 2500. In-frame beta chains were kept once TCRdb had trimmed the public reads at Q25 with fastp and called clones with MiXCR. Rows merge per CDR3 protein into single entries with the most common DNA and genes. Present in this sample are 590,000 or so distinct CDR3 sequences, 13% to 15% of which were seen just once. Jointly, the top ten make up roughly 7.2% of the sample. The source material was PBMCs from blood, sampled 14 to 15 days before vaccination. The receptor source for this set is a man between 50 and 59 years old who received an inactivated influenza vaccine. Donor details come from another sample of the same person, matched by shared clones.

This clonotype was recorded at least ten times. The V and J genes are TRBV4-3 and TRBJ2-7; D gene uncertain. This CDR3 is built from 15 residues. The germline V gene encodes CDR1 LGHNA and CDR2 YSLEER. The V gene lost 3 bases and the J gene lost 2 bases, with 14 bases spanning the gap. CDR3: CASSQAPGPTYEQYF. DNA of the CDR3: TGCGCCAGCAGCCAGGCCCCGGGCCCAACCTACGAGCAGTACTTC.

This clonotype was counted between two and nine times. V gene TRBV6-2 or TRBV6-3 combines with J gene TRBJ2-1; unclear D gene. CDR1 and CDR2 from the germline V gene are MNHEY and SVGEGT. Trimming stripped 6 bases from V and 0 bases from J, with 12 bases between. The CDR3 is made up of 15 amino acids. The CDR3 loop is CASSNDGASYNEQFF. DNA of the CDR3: TGTGCCAGCAGCAACGATGGTGCCTCCTACAATGAGCAGTTCTTC.

The chain links TRBV15 to TRBJ2-5; D may correspond to TRBD1 or TRBD2 (6 bases each). The CDR3 spans 16 residues. Germline V lookup: CDR1 LNHNV, CDR2 YYDKDF (reference sequence). Deletions cut 3 bases from V and 3 bases from J, with 17 bases between. The CDR3 DNA reads TGTGCCACCAGCAGGACCCAGGGGACTCTTGAAGAGACCCAGTACTTC. Translation: CATSRTQGTLEETQYF.

This chain links TRBV3-1 with TRBJ2-3, with D perhaps TRBD1 (5 bases). This CDR3 spans 15 amino acids. The germline V gene has CDR1 LGHDT and CDR2 YNNKEL (reference sequence). The germline V and J ends were trimmed by 1 base and 2 bases, with 10 bases remaining between them. CDR3 loop: CASSQAGGHTDTQYF. The CDR3 DNA reads TGTGCCAGCAGCCAAGCGGGCGGACACACAGATACGCAGTATTTT.

A few counts support this clonotype. V gene TRBV7-2 combines with J gene TRBJ2-2; TRBD1 is a possible D gene (5 bases). Trimming pared 6 bases from V and 4 bases from J, leaving 15 bases between. The CDR3 spans 15 residues. CDR1 and CDR2 (germline): SGHTA, FQGNSA. The CDR3 coding sequence is TGTGCCAGCAGTTTCGCTCAGGGCGTCACCGGGGAGCTGTTTTTT. Protein product: CASSFAQGVTGELFF.

This clonotype was observed a handful of times. The chain carries TRBV20-1 and TRBJ1-1, with D perhaps matching TRBD1 (6 bases). In germline, CDR1 is DFQATT, CDR2 SNEGSKA (reference sequence). V was shortened by 5 bases and J by 1 base, with 23 bases between the two germline ends. This CDR3 region has 17 residues. This chain's CDR3 is CSAPNYRVLSGNTEAFF. Here the CDR3 DNA reads TGCAGTGCTCCTAATTACAGGGTCCTTTCGGGGAACACTGAAGCTTTCTTT.

In this sample, this clonotype turned up a few times. J is TRBJ2-1 and V is TRBV11-2; 10 nucleotides match TRBD1. Germline CDR1 SGHAT, CDR2 FQNNGV. The CDR3 runs 12 residues. J was trimmed by 10 bases and V by 4 bases; bases with no gene match: 1. The CDR3 sequence is CASSWTGGEQFF. CDR3 sequence (DNA): TGTGCCAGCAGCTGGACAGGGGGAGAGCAGTTCTTC.

The rearrangement uses TRBV5-1 and TRBJ2-3; TRBD1 agrees at 9 bases. CDR3 size: 14 residues. Trimming took 2 bases from V and 4 from J; bases not matched to a gene: 2. The germline gives CDR1 SGHRS, CDR2 YFSETQ. The CDR3 loop reads CASSFRQGADTQYF. In DNA form, the CDR3 reads TGCGCCAGCAGCTTCAGACAGGGGGCAGATACGCAGTATTTT.

This rearrangement joins TRBV12-3 or TRBV12-4 to TRBJ1-1, with TRBD1 as a possible D gene (5 bases). This CDR3 has 17 residues. The V end lost 7 bases, the J end lost 0 bases, and 21 bases lay between the germline ends. CDR3 nucleotide sequence: TGTGCCAGCATCCCGGGACGGAGTCCGGTCATGAACACTGAAGCTTTCTTT. This translates into CASIPGRSPVMNTEAFF.

The J gene is TRBJ1-3, the V gene TRBV7-9; TRBD1 might be the D (5 bases). The length of the CDR3 is 16 residues. The V end lost 2 bases, the J end lost 2 bases, and 13 bases lay between the germline ends. CDR1 is SEHNR and CDR2 is FQNEAQ in the germline V gene (reference sequence). CDR3 sequence reads: CASSLISGLPGNTIYF. The CDR3 bases are TGTGCCAGCAGCTTAATCTCAGGGCTCCCTGGAAACACCATATATTTT.